Given below is one TCR beta chain in context. Its matching antigen is unknown. Following RNA extraction, reverse transcription yielded cDNA that acted as the sequencing template. Libraries were prepared by immunoSEQ multiplex PCR; TCRdb keeps only in-frame clonotypes and omits some of them. The table includes roughly 60,000 clones, around 46% detected once. This specimen comes from a study of CD8+ T cells in alopecia areata. Study at large: The drug, oral tofacitinib, was given to treated patients at 5 to 10 mg twice daily.

Treatment specified: oral pan-JAK inhibitor, 5-10 mg twice daily. Sorted out of PBMCs were CD4+ T cells and CD8+ T cells. Study findings and constraints: Normal scalp had lower clonality than lesional scalp, with alopecia totalis/universalis lesions showing this most strongly. Scalp specimens additionally yield sequences from normal skin's resident alphabeta T cells.

The sequence came from a human donor with alopecia areata. The sample was CD8+ T cells sorted from blood, taken at roughly week 38, from a patient treated with tofacitinib.

CDR3 region: CASSVESSGRWTGELFF. The CDR3 nucleotides read TGTGCCAGCAGCGTAGAATCTAGCGGGAGGTGGACCGGGGAGCTGTTTTTT. The chain has TRBV9 and TRBJ2-2; TRBD2 matches at 11 bases. The CDR3 runs 17 residues. V lost 0 bases and J lost 5; bases outside the gene matches: 6. Germline assignment: CDR1 SGDLS and CDR2 YYNGEE.